The 13 T cell receptor beta chains reported below all come from one sample, sequenced in a study of cytomegalovirus exposure and HLA in healthy donors. PCR involved 60 Vbeta and 13 Jbeta primers. The method was immunoSEQ multiplex PCR; TCRdb's version includes in-frame clones alone and lacks a portion of them. The table lists 200,000 to 250,000 clones, approximately 82% of them singletons, with 0.63% in the top ten. Sample: PBMCs. The receptors come from a man younger than 30 in good health and CMV-seronegative.

The V gene is TRBV9, the J gene TRBJ1-4; TRBD1 agrees at 9 bases. Germline V gene lookup returns CDR1 SGDLS and CDR2 YYNGEE. The CDR3 covers 15 residues. V lost 5 bases and J lost 8; bases outside the gene matches: 10. The CDR3 region has the DNA TGTGCCAGCAGTTCAACAGGGGGCATCGGAGAAAAACTGTTTTTT. Translated: CASSSTGGIGEKLFF.

V gene TRBV10-3 combines with J gene TRBJ1-1; perhaps TRBD1 as D (5 bases). The length of the CDR3 is 12 residues. CDR1 is ENHRY, CDR2 SYGVKD, per germline. Deletions cut 3 bases from V and 10 bases from J, with 12 bases between. The CDR3 spells CAISDQGIRAFF. The CDR3 DNA is TGTGCCATCAGTGACCAGGGTATCAGAGCTTTCTTT.

The chain carries TRBV18 and TRBJ1-1; D unclear. V dropped 3 bases and J dropped 2 bases, with 7 bases sitting between them. CDR3 length equals 13 residues. In germline, CDR1 is KGHSH, CDR2 LQKENI. The CDR3 DNA reads as TGTGCCAGCTCACCCAGAAGTAACACTGAAGCTTTCTTT. Residues: CASSPRSNTEAFF.

V and J are TRBV30 and TRBJ2-7; 9 bases agree with TRBD1. Germline CDR1 GTSNPN, CDR2 SVGIG (reference sequence). V dropped 4 bases and J dropped 4; count of bases not matched to a gene: 8. The CDR3 totals 14 residues. As DNA, the CDR3 is TGTGCCTGGACTCCGGGACAGGGTCGGTACGAGCAGTACTTC. Its protein is CAWTPGQGRYEQYF.

The rearrangement uses TRBV11-3 and TRBJ2-7; TRBD1 matches at 9 bases. The V and J ends lost 5 bases and 4 bases, in that order; junction bases with no gene match: 9. The length of the CDR3 is 15 residues. Germline V gene sequence: CDR1 SGHNT, CDR2 YENEEA. CDR3 DNA sequence: TGTGCCAGCAGCGCACAACCCGGGACAGGGTACGAGCAGTACTTC. It specifies CASSAQPGTGYEQYF.

This chain connects TRBV2 to TRBJ1-5; tentatively, D is TRBD1 (5 bases). Germline CDR1 reads SNHLY; CDR2 reads FYNNEI. V was pared by 6 bases and J by 7 bases, with 13 bases between. The CDR3 length is 13 residues. The CDR3 nucleotides read TGTGCCAGCAGCCCAGGGTCGGGCCAGCCCCAGCATTTT. It translates to CASSPGSGQPQHF.

The chain links TRBV2 to TRBJ1-3; D not resolved. V gave up 4 bases and J gave up 0 bases, with 7 bases separating them. From germline, CDR1 is SNHLY and CDR2 FYNNEI. This CDR3 comprises 14 residues. The CDR3 region is CASSGGRSGNTIYF. The CDR3 DNA reads as TGTGCCAGCAGTGGAGGGCGCTCTGGAAACACCATATATTTT.

This chain uses TRBV4-1 with TRBJ2-3, with TRBD2 matching over 11 bases. The CDR3 totals 15 residues. Trimming took 1 base from V and 5 from J; bases not matched to a gene: 2. Germline CDR1 MGHRA, CDR2 YSYEKL. The CDR3 nucleotides are TGCGCCAGCAGCCAAGGTAGCGGGAGGGTAGATACGCAGTATTTT. Protein product: CASSQGSGRVDTQYF.

V is TRBV28 and J is TRBJ2-5; the match to TRBD1 covers 10 bases. The germline V gene encodes CDR1 MDHEN and CDR2 SYDVKM. The CDR3 covers 15 residues. The V segment lost 2 bases and the J segment 7 bases; nucleotides outside the gene matches: 7. The CDR3 DNA is TGTGCCAGCAGTTTACCGGGACAGGGGTCTGGGACCCAGTACTTC. This sequence encodes CASSLPGQGSGTQYF.

The chain joins TRBV6-6 to TRBJ1-5; D gene unclear. V lost 8 bases, J lost 5 bases, and 13 bases lay in between. Germline values: CDR1 MNHNY, CDR2 SVGAGI (reference sequence). The CDR3 sequence is 13 residues long. This CDR3 reads CASGREEDQPQHF. The CDR3 DNA sequence: TGTGCCAGCGGGAGGGAGGAGGATCAGCCCCAGCATTTT.

This clone was seen a few times. This chain links TRBV28 with TRBJ1-2; D gene uncertain. This CDR3 is built from 14 residues. Germline assignment: CDR1 MDHEN and CDR2 SYDVKM. Trimming took off 5 bases at V and 6 bases at J, with 16 bases between the two ends. As DNA, the CDR3 is TGTGCCAGCAGTCTTTCTGACGGAGTGAATGGCTACACCTTC. Encoded protein: CASSLSDGVNGYTF.

This chain uses TRBV19 with TRBJ1-5; no clear D. In germline, CDR1 is LNHDA, CDR2 SQIVND (reference sequence). This CDR3 is built from 15 residues. The V gene lost 8 bases and the J gene lost 0 bases, with 14 bases spanning the gap. The CDR3 protein is CASVEETISNQPQHF. CDR3 nucleotide sequence: TGTGCCAGTGTGGAAGAGACAATTAGCAATCAGCCCCAGCATTTT.

This clone was counted between two and nine times. The rearrangement joins TRBV30 to TRBJ1-1; D not resolved. This CDR3 comprises 12 residues. Looked up from germline, CDR1 is GTSNPN and CDR2 is SVGIG (reference sequence). V was pared by 0 bases and J by 13 bases, with 15 bases between. CDR3 residues: CAWSVDTPQVFF. The CDR3 DNA sequence: TGTGCCTGGAGTGTTGACACCCCTCAAGTTTTCTTT.